The TCR beta chain described here comes from a study of T cell responses to AZD1222 COVID-19 vaccine. Study-level results: Mostly white British, mostly female donors; authors suggested clonal diversity may be underestimated.

Assay: immunoSEQ multiplex PCR; the TCRdb copy retains only in-frame clones and omits some. The table shows over 120,000 clones, with about 92% occurring only once. Trimming removed 5 bases at V and 2 bases at J, with 11 bases between. CDR1 and CDR2 from the germline V gene are LNHDA and SQIVND (reference sequence). The CDR3 contains 14 residues. Remarks on this clone: Its target is unknown.

The sample consisted of peripheral blood, taken after recovery from COVID-19. The chain is built from TRBV19 and TRBJ2-3; D gene unclear. This receptor was taken from an adult who had recovered from COVID-19. CDR3 in amino acids: CASSQQPSTDTQYF. The CDR3 DNA sequence: TGTGCCAGTAGTCAACAGCCTTCCACAGATACGCAGTATTTT.